The rows below give T cell receptor beta chains drawn from one sample of a study of blood T cell repertoires in COVID-19. TCRdb keeps only in-frame clones here, not all; method: immunoSEQ multiplex PCR. The sample shows roughly 260,000 clones, more than 90% of them seen only once. Sequencing was carried out using peripheral blood. The receptor set was obtained from a person aged 18 to 30 with COVID-19, enrolled during active disease. Each CDR3 is given with its conserved first and last residue. A D gene is named only where the DNA matches it firmly. Clone size, where shown, is once, few, many, or a class for clones that have expanded.

d_gene	j_gene	len	abundance	v_gene	CDR3nt	CDR3aa
TRBD2	TRBJ2-3	19	-	TRBV13	TGTGCCAGCAGCTCGAACGGACTAGCGGGAGGACGTAGCACAGATACGCAGTATTTT	CASSSNGLAGGRSTDTQYF
-	TRBJ1-1	15	-	TRBV6-5	TGTGCCAGCAGTTACACCTCCGGGGAAGGCACTGAAGCTTTCTTT	CASSYTSGEGTEAFF
TRBD2	TRBJ2-3	14	-	TRBV11-2	TGTGCCAGCAGCTTCGGGACTAGCGGAGATACGCAGTATTTT	CASSFGTSGDTQYF
TRBD1	TRBJ1-1	14	once	TRBV7-8	TGTGCCAGCAGCACCCAGGGGGCTGGTACTGAAGCTTTCTTT	CASSTQGAGTEAFF
-	TRBJ2-4	17	-	TRBV27	TGTGCCAGCAGTTTTTCTGTGGGTGATCGTGGAGAAAACATTCAGTACTTC	CASSFSVGDRGENIQYF
-	TRBJ1-4	11	-	TRBV28	TGTGCCAGCAGCCGTTATGAAAAACTGTTTTTT	CASSRYEKLFF
-	TRBJ1-2	14	few	TRBV19	TGTGCCAGTAGTCAGGACAGTTATAACTATGGCTACACCTTC	CASSQDSYNYGYTF
-	TRBJ2-6	16	-	TRBV4-1	TGCGCCAGCAGCCAACCTCCGACAGGTGGGGCCAACGTCCTGACTTTC	CASSQPPTGGANVLTF
TRBD2	TRBJ2-1	17	-	TRBV14	TGTGCCAGCAGCCAAGGCTTACTAGCGGGAGCGACGGATGAGCAGTTCTTC	CASSQGLLAGATDEQFF
-	TRBJ1-5	15	-	TRBV15	TGTGCCACCAGCAGAGCCCCGTATAGCAATCAGCCCCAGCATTTT	CATSRAPYSNQPQHF
-	TRBJ1-1	14	-	TRBV2	TGTGCCAGCGGAAATCTGGGGCTGAACACTGAAGCTTTCTTT	CASGNLGLNTEAFF
-	TRBJ1-1	14	few	TRBV19	TGTGCCAGTAGTATGGGGGGAAGCGACACTGAAGCTTTCTTT	CASSMGGSDTEAFF
-	TRBJ1-6	16	-	TRBV6-5	TGTGCCAGCAGTTACGGGGCTAGCTCCTATAATTCACCCCTCCACTTT	CASSYGASSYNSPLHF
TRBD2	TRBJ2-1	17	-	TRBV11-2	TGTGCCAGCAGCAAGGGACTAGCGGGAGCCCAAAACAATGAGCAGTTCTTC	CASSKGLAGAQNNEQFF
-	TRBJ1-5	15	-	TRBV5-4	TGTGCCAGCAGCTTGGGGCAGGGGATAGGTGAGCCCCAGCATTTT	CASSLGQGIGEPQHF
TRBD1	TRBJ2-7	15	-	TRBV29-1	TGCAGCGCTACGGGAGGGACAGGGGGTTACTACGAGCAGTACTTC	CSATGGTGGYYEQYF
TRBD2	TRBJ2-5	16	-	TRBV28	TGTGCCAGCAGACCCGGACTAGCGGGAGTTAGAGAGACCCAGTACTTC	CASRPGLAGVRETQYF
-	TRBJ1-2	15	-	TRBV24-1	TGTGCCACCAGTGTTGGAGGAGGGGGGGCCGATGGCTACACCTTC	CATSVGGGGADGYTF
-	TRBJ2-5	15	-	TRBV6-6	TGTGCCAGCAGTAAACAGGGAGGGGGCCAAGAGACCCAGTACTTC	CASSKQGGGQETQYF
TRBD2	TRBJ2-2	15	-	TRBV6-5	TGTGCCAGCAGTTGGGCGGGAGGATCAACCGGGGAGCTGTTTTTT	CASSWAGGSTGELFF
TRBD2	TRBJ2-3	17	-	TRBV5-1	TGCGCCAGCAGCTTGACGCCTAGCGGGAGTGACACAGATACGCAGTATTTT	CASSLTPSGSDTDTQYF
TRBD2	TRBJ2-1	16	once	TRBV18	TGTGCCAGCTCACCACCGGGCCTAGCGGGAGGTGGTGAGCAGTTCTTC	CASSPPGLAGGGEQFF
-	TRBJ2-7	13	-	TRBV30	TGTGCCTGGACAATCCCCGACGGGAACGAGCAGTACTTC	CAWTIPDGNEQYF
TRBD1	TRBJ2-7	15	-	TRBV7-6	TGTGCCAGCAGCTTGGAAACAGGGGCCGCCTACGAGCAGTACTTC	CASSLETGAAYEQYF
-	TRBJ2-3	14	-	TRBV9	TGTGCCAGCAGCGTAGGGGACTCCCCAGATACGCAGTATTTT	CASSVGDSPDTQYF
-	TRBJ2-7	15	-	TRBV4-3	TGCGCCAGCAGCCAATACCGGGACACTTCCTACGAGCAGTACTTC	CASSQYRDTSYEQYF
-	TRBJ2-7	16	-	TRBV24-1	TGTGCCACCAGTGATCCCCTCCGGGACAATTCCTACGAGCAGTACTTC	CATSDPLRDNSYEQYF
-	TRBJ2-7	16	-	TRBV9	TGTGCCAGCAGCGGCGAAGCCGGGAGTTCCCTGGGCGAGCAGTACTTC	CASSGEAGSSLGEQYF
TRBD1	TRBJ1-6	16	once	TRBV7-2	TGTGCCAGCAGCTTAGAGGGGGCCGGTCTCGGTTCACCCCTCCACTTT	CASSLEGAGLGSPLHF
TRBD2	TRBJ2-1	13	-	TRBV5-1	TGCGCCAGCAGCCCAGCGGGAGTCCGTGAGCAGTTCTTC	CASSPAGVREQFF
-	TRBJ1-5	16	-	TRBV19	TGTGCCAGTAGTCAAGGACAGCCTTATAGCAATCAGCCCCAGCATTTT	CASSQGQPYSNQPQHF
-	TRBJ1-3	15	-	TRBV6-6	TGTGCCAGCAGGGGGGCAGACACCTCTGGAAACACCATATATTTT	CASRGADTSGNTIYF
TRBD2	TRBJ2-7	16	-	TRBV27	TGTGCCAGCAGTTCCGTACTAGCGGGGGTCTTCTACGAGCAGTACTTC	CASSSVLAGVFYEQYF
-	TRBJ2-1	14	-	TRBV7-9	TGTGCCAGCAGCTTGATCGCGAATTACAATGAGCAGTTCTTC	CASSLIANYNEQFF
-	TRBJ1-1	13	-	TRBV14	TGTGCCAGCAGCCAAGCCCCGGGAGATGAAGCTTTCTTT	CASSQAPGDEAFF
TRBD1	TRBJ1-2	13	-	TRBV28	TGTGCCAGCATCCCCATCAGGGGGAATGGCTACACCTTC	CASIPIRGNGYTF
-	TRBJ2-1	13	-	TRBV19	TGTGCCAGTAGTAGCGGAGGAAACAATGAGCAGTTCTTC	CASSSGGNNEQFF
-	TRBJ2-1	11	once	TRBV6-5	TGTGCCAGCAGTTACGGCCGCGAGCAGTTCTTC	CASSYGREQFF
-	TRBJ1-5	11	-	TRBV19	TGTGCCAGTAGTATCCGGGGACCCCAGCATTTT	CASSIRGPQHF
TRBD1	TRBJ1-1	14	-	TRBV10-3	TGTGCCATCAGTGAGAATGCAGGGGGTACTGAAGCTTTCTTT	CAISENAGGTEAFF
TRBD2	TRBJ2-2	19	once	TRBV24-1	TGTGCCACCAGTGATTTGCCGGCTAGCGGGAGAAATAGGGCCGGGGAGCTGTTTTTT	CATSDLPASGRNRAGELFF
-	TRBJ2-3	16	-	TRBV7-9	TGTGCCAGCAGCTTCTTCGGGGGAGTGTCAACAGATACGCAGTATTTT	CASSFFGGVSTDTQYF
-	TRBJ1-6	16	-	TRBV19	TGTGCCAGTAGTCGACCCCTTGGAGCGAATAATTCACCCCTCCACTTT	CASSRPLGANNSPLHF
-	TRBJ2-6	15	-	TRBV5-4	TGTGCCAGCAGCTTTGGTCTAACTGGGGCCAACGTCCTGACTTTC	CASSFGLTGANVLTF
TRBD2	TRBJ2-1	12	-	TRBV11-2	TGTGCCAGCAGCACCCCGGGGGGACTTCGTCTCTTC	CASSTPGGLRLF
-	TRBJ1-1	16	few	TRBV4-1	TGCGCCAGCAGCCAAGAAAGAGGCAGCCAGAACACTGAAGCTTTCTTT	CASSQERGSQNTEAFF
-	TRBJ2-1	16	-	TRBV4-2	TGTGCCAGCAGCCAAGATCAGGGGGGCTCCTACAATGAGCAGTTCTTC	CASSQDQGGSYNEQFF
-	TRBJ1-2	15	-	TRBV29-1	TGCAGCGCCTTACACCCTGGGACTGCTTCCCTGGGCTACACCTTC	CSALHPGTASLGYTF
-	TRBJ2-7	12	-	TRBV24-1	TGTGCCACCAGTGCCCAGGCGGGCGAGCAGTACTTC	CATSAQAGEQYF
TRBD1	TRBJ2-7	15	-	TRBV5-1	TGCGCCAGCAGCGCCGGGGACAGGGACTCCTACGAGCAGTACTTC	CASSAGDRDSYEQYF
TRBD1	TRBJ1-2	14	-	TRBV29-1	TGCAGCGCCAACTCCCAAGGACAGGCGGCGAGCTACACCTTC	CSANSQGQAASYTF
TRBD1	TRBJ1-2	15	once	TRBV29-1	TGCAGCGTTCACGAGGGGGACAGGGATCTGGGTGGCTACACCTTC	CSVHEGDRDLGGYTF
TRBD1	TRBJ2-7	16	few	TRBV6-5	TGTGCCAGCAGTTTCTCGGGGGACAGGGGGTTCTACGAGCAGTACTTC	CASSFSGDRGFYEQYF
-	TRBJ2-7	13	-	TRBV12-3/TRBV12-4	TGTGCCAGCAGTCCCGGGACACGCTACGAGCAGTACTTC	CASSPGTRYEQYF
-	TRBJ1-2	13	-	TRBV30	TGTGCCTGGAGTGTACGACATTCCTATGGCTACACCTTC	CAWSVRHSYGYTF
TRBD1	TRBJ1-1	17	-	TRBV19	TGTGCCAGTAGCTATGGGACAGGGCTCCCGATGAACACTGAAGCTTTCTTT	CASSYGTGLPMNTEAFF
TRBD1	TRBJ2-7	14	once	TRBV5-1	TGCGCCAGCAGCCCGGACAGGGAAATCTACGAGCAGTACTTC	CASSPDREIYEQYF